These T cell receptor beta chains were read from a single sample in a study of T cells after yellow fever vaccination. Via MiXCR, TCRdb re-called the 5' RACE reads, giving one row per CDR3 protein. Found here are 170,000 or so distinct CDR3 sequences, roughly 6.2% of them singletons; the top ten hold 2.9%. The sample here was CD4+ T cells sorted from PBMCs, taken on the day of the first yellow fever vaccination. The receptors here all came from a man younger than 35 who received the YFV17D yellow fever vaccine. Each CDR3 is given with its conserved first and last residue. The order of the fields is V gene, J gene, D gene, clone size, CDR3 protein. D genes are given only for firm matches. Clone size, where shown, is once, few, many, or a class for clones that have expanded.

V: TRBV10-3; J: TRBJ2-5; D: TRBD2; size: few; CDR3: CAISDSLLGGVETQYF
V: TRBV7-3; J: TRBJ1-1; D: -; size: many; CDR3: CASSLLKQGREAFF
V: TRBV6-5; J: TRBJ2-3; D: TRBD2; size: few; CDR3: CASSYSIARGVPDTQYF
V: TRBV12-3/TRBV12-4; J: TRBJ2-7; D: -; size: many; CDR3: CASSLVLGSYEQYF
V: TRBV10-3; J: TRBJ1-2; D: TRBD1; size: -; CDR3: CAISSGQLGGYTF
V: TRBV5-4; J: TRBJ2-7; D: TRBD1; size: -; CDR3: CASSWDRRYYEQYF
V: TRBV5-1; J: TRBJ2-7; D: -; size: many; CDR3: CASSLVAGGAYEQYF
V: TRBV5-1; J: TRBJ1-3; D: -; size: many; CDR3: CASSLEPESGNTIYF
V: TRBV7-9; J: TRBJ1-5; D: -; size: many; CDR3: CASSLYNYGGGNQPQHF
V: TRBV5-1; J: TRBJ2-6; D: -; size: -; CDR3: CASRVSGISSGANVLTF
V: TRBV28; J: TRBJ2-5; D: -; size: few; CDR3: CASSFNWQRETQYF
V: TRBV7-3; J: TRBJ2-3; D: -; size: many; CDR3: CASSFGGQSTDTQYF
V: TRBV12-3/TRBV12-4; J: TRBJ2-1; D: TRBD2; size: many; CDR3: CASSLRGDQSYNEQFF
V: TRBV9; J: TRBJ2-1; D: -; size: few; CDR3: CASSGQSDLYNEQFF
V: TRBV5-1; J: TRBJ2-2; D: -; size: few; CDR3: CASSLGHGTGELFF
V: TRBV29-1; J: TRBJ1-4; D: -; size: many; CDR3: CSVATGWGATNEKLFF
V: TRBV7-2; J: TRBJ1-5; D: -; size: few; CDR3: CASSLQGALGNQPQHF
V: TRBV6-2/TRBV6-3; J: TRBJ2-2; D: TRBD2; size: -; CDR3: CASSPQPGLAGLNTGELFF
V: TRBV2; J: TRBJ1-4; D: -; size: many; CDR3: CASSDTTTTNEKLFF
V: TRBV3-1; J: TRBJ1-2; D: TRBD1; size: few; CDR3: CASSPSGGHGYTF
V: TRBV10-2; J: TRBJ1-6; D: -; size: -; CDR3: CASRAQGTSPLHF
V: TRBV12-3/TRBV12-4; J: TRBJ2-2; D: TRBD1; size: few; CDR3: CASRSRTGPTGELFF
V: TRBV20-1; J: TRBJ1-5; D: -; size: -; CDR3: CSAPTDSNQPQHF
V: TRBV5-1; J: TRBJ2-5; D: -; size: few; CDR3: CASSLAPGQGGETQYF
V: TRBV10-3; J: TRBJ1-1; D: -; size: few; CDR3: CAISVGDTEAFF
V: TRBV4-3; J: TRBJ1-2; D: -; size: few; CDR3: CASSQGGSYYGYTF
V: TRBV7-8; J: TRBJ2-4; D: -; size: -; CDR3: CASSSWSGENIQYF
V: TRBV6-2/TRBV6-3; J: TRBJ2-2; D: TRBD2; size: few; CDR3: CASSRTSGGPANTGELFF
V: TRBV29-1; J: TRBJ2-1; D: TRBD1; size: many; CDR3: CSVEGQGYEQFF
V: TRBV6-1; J: TRBJ2-7; D: TRBD2; size: -; CDR3: CASSEGTSAYEQYF
V: TRBV25-1; J: TRBJ2-7; D: -; size: -; CDR3: CASSPPTIRDEQYF
V: TRBV10-3; J: TRBJ2-5; D: -; size: many; CDR3: CAISEFVGPSETQYF
V: TRBV10-3; J: TRBJ2-3; D: -; size: many; CDR3: CAISGDSDTQYF
V: TRBV20-1; J: TRBJ1-1; D: -; size: -; CDR3: CSASEGLVKGAFF
V: TRBV5-4; J: TRBJ1-6; D: -; size: -; CDR3: CASSSQVGISPLHF
V: TRBV7-9; J: TRBJ2-3; D: TRBD2; size: -; CDR3: CASSRGLASKTDTQYF
V: TRBV28; J: TRBJ2-5; D: TRBD2; size: many; CDR3: CASSLPGGGAETQYF
V: TRBV3-1; J: TRBJ2-1; D: -; size: many; CDR3: CASSQSRVSEQFF
V: TRBV11-2; J: TRBJ2-5; D: TRBD2; size: few; CDR3: CASSLVGTSGGAWETQYF
V: TRBV28; J: TRBJ2-1; D: -; size: -; CDR3: CASSLGRTEQFF
V: TRBV12-3/TRBV12-4; J: TRBJ1-1; D: -; size: many; CDR3: CASSPGTFNTEAFF
V: TRBV3-1; J: TRBJ2-7; D: TRBD2; size: few; CDR3: CASAGGDFSEQYF
V: TRBV6-6; J: TRBJ1-5; D: -; size: few; CDR3: CASSTRQVAQHF
V: TRBV7-2; J: TRBJ2-1; D: -; size: medium-sized; CDR3: CASSLGAQSYNEQFF
V: TRBV7-2; J: TRBJ2-1; D: TRBD2; size: many; CDR3: CAISPGGSNPNEQFF
V: TRBV7-2; J: TRBJ2-3; D: -; size: many; CDR3: CASSPTRQDTQYF
V: TRBV12-3/TRBV12-4; J: TRBJ1-4; D: TRBD1; size: -; CDR3: CASSSARQGEKLFF
V: TRBV6-6; J: TRBJ1-6; D: -; size: -; CDR3: CASRGQANSPLHF
V: TRBV28; J: TRBJ2-2; D: TRBD2; size: many; CDR3: CASSRTSANTGELFF
V: TRBV20-1; J: TRBJ1-5; D: TRBD1; size: few; CDR3: CSVGRGLNQPQHF